What follows are 17 T cell receptor beta chains derived from one specimen sequenced in a study of T cell changes during pregnancy in multiple sclerosis. TCRdb keeps only in-frame clones here, not all; method: immunoSEQ multiplex PCR. The sample yields under 55,000 clones, 85% to 95% seen once. Sequenced material: CD4+ T cells from peripheral blood mononuclear cells, taken before pregnancy. These receptors were collected from a female donor with multiple sclerosis, enrolled in a pregnancy study.

The chain uses TRBV7-2 and TRBJ2-5, with 14 bases lining up with TRBD2. CDR1 is SGHTA, CDR2 FQGNSA, per germline. The CDR3 runs to 19 residues. Unmatched junction bases numbered 16, after V lost 5 bases and J lost 5 bases. The CDR3 loop is CASSPDPRTSGRTGETQYF. For the CDR3, the DNA is TGTGCCAGCAGCCCGGATCCTAGGACTAGCGGGAGGACGGGGGAGACCCAGTACTTC.

This chain uses TRBV27 with TRBJ2-7; 12 bases line up with TRBD2. CDR1 and CDR2 from the germline V gene are MNHEY and SMNVEV (reference sequence). The CDR3 is 14 amino acids. V lost 5 bases, J lost 5 bases, and 4 bases stayed unmatched. CDR3 amino acids: CASSTGLAGHEQYF. The CDR3 bases are TGTGCCAGCAGTACGGGACTAGCGGGTCACGAGCAGTACTTC.

The chain recombines TRBV2 with TRBJ2-1, with D possibly being TRBD2 (5 bases). V lost 8 bases and J lost 3, with 11 bases in between. CDR1 is SNHLY, CDR2 FYNNEI, per germline. This CDR3 comprises 13 residues. This chain's CDR3 is CASEGGSYNEQFF. The CDR3 nucleotides are TGTGCCAGCGAAGGAGGTAGCTACAATGAGCAGTTCTTC.

The chain links TRBV12-5 to TRBJ1-5; possibly TRBD1 for D (5 bases). V was pared by 1 base and J by 9 bases, with 16 bases between. The CDR3 totals 15 residues. In germline, CDR1 is LGHNT, CDR2 FRNRAP. This CDR3 is CASGLGWPGQGPQHF. In nucleotides, the CDR3 is TGTGCTAGTGGTTTGGGCTGGCCGGGTCAGGGGCCCCAGCATTTT.

The J gene is TRBJ1-5, the V gene TRBV19, with 10 bases identical to TRBD1. The CDR3 covers 15 residues. The ends lost 11 bases at V and 5 bases at J; junction bases unmatched: 12. Germline values: CDR1 LNHDA, CDR2 SQIVND (reference sequence). In DNA form, the CDR3 reads TGTGCCGCAAACGGGGGACAGGGGTCATATCAGCCCCAGCATTTT. It translates to CAANGGQGSYQPQHF. The entire variable domain, with the rest obtained from reference TRBV19 and TRBJ1-5, is as follows: DGGITQSPKYLFRKEGQNVTLSCEQNLNHDAMYWYRQDPGQGLRLIYYSQIVNDFQKGDIAEGYSVSREKKESFPLTVTSAQKNPTAFYLCAANGGQGSYQPQHFGDGTRLSIL.

DNA of the CDR3: TGCGCCAGCAGCCGACAGGACAAGCTTTCCTACGAGCAGTACTTC. It translates to CASSRQDKLSYEQYF. The chain combines TRBV5-1 with TRBJ2-7, with D perhaps TRBD1 (6 bases). The CDR3 length is 15 residues. Germline V gene data show CDR1 as SGHRS and CDR2 as YFSETQ. V gave up 4 bases and J gave up 1 base, with 15 bases separating them.

The table lists this clone with many counts. CDR3 nucleotides: TGTGCCAGCAGTGTCCGGGCGGGGGGAGGCTACACCTTC. Its protein product is CASSVRAGGGYTF. The chain links TRBV2 to TRBJ1-2; D is possibly TRBD1 (5 bases). The germline V gene encodes CDR1 SNHLY and CDR2 FYNNEI. With 4 bases removed from V and 8 bases from J, the gap between germline ends came to 14 bases. The CDR3 runs to 13 residues. Using reference TRBV2 and TRBJ1-2 for the parts outside the CDR3, the full variable domain is EPEVTQTPSHQVTQMGQEVILRCVPISNHLYFYWYRQILGQKVEFLVSFYNNEISEKSEIFDDQFSVERPDGSNFTLKIRSTKLEDSAMYFCASSVRAGGGYTFGSGTRLTVV.

The V and J genes are TRBV5-1 and TRBJ1-4; D not resolved. Between the trimmed V and J ends, which lost 2 bases and 0 bases, there was a span of 5 bases. There are 14 residues in the CDR3. Per the germline V gene, CDR1 is SGHRS and CDR2 is YFSETQ. CDR3 region: CASSFTATNEKLFF. In DNA form, the CDR3 reads TGCGCCAGCAGCTTCACAGCAACTAATGAAAAACTGTTTTTT. Based on the CDR3 plus reference TRBV5-1 and TRBJ1-4, the full variable domain is KAGVTQTPRYLIKTRGQQVTLSCSPISGHRSVSWYQQTPGQGLQFLFEYFSETQRNKGNFPGRFSGRQFSNSRSEMNVSTLELGDSALYLCASSFTATNEKLFFGSGTQLSVL.

This chain joins TRBV7-2 and TRBJ2-7, with TRBD2 matching 8 bases. The CDR3 sequence is 15 residues long. With V trimmed by 2 bases and J by 2 bases, 5 bases remained unmatched. Germline-derived CDR1 and CDR2 are SGHTA and FQGNSA. The CDR3 sequence: CASSLSAAGAYEQYF. The CDR3 DNA reads as TGTGCCAGCAGCTTAAGCGCAGCGGGAGCCTACGAGCAGTACTTC.

The chain employs TRBV18 and TRBJ2-1; 11 positions match TRBD2. The V gene's germline CDR1 is KGHSH and CDR2 LQKENI. CDR3 length equals 19 residues. V lost 6 bases, J lost 7 bases, and 20 bases stayed unmatched. CDR3 bases: TGTGCCAGCTCCCTCAAACGAGGGCGACTAGCGGGGCTAGGGAATGAGCAGTTCTTC. Its translation: CASSLKRGRLAGLGNEQFF.

V is TRBV2 and J is TRBJ2-2; 7 nucleotides align to TRBD2. From germline, CDR1 is SNHLY and CDR2 FYNNEI. V was pared by 6 bases and J by 7 bases, with 8 bases of the junction left unmatched. The CDR3 is 14 amino acids. The CDR3 region is CASSVGRGDGELFF. The CDR3 DNA reads as TGTGCCAGCAGCGTGGGCCGGGGGGACGGGGAGCTGTTTTTT.

In DNA form, the CDR3 reads TGTGCCAGCAAGCTCGAATCAGGGCCCCTCACTGAAGCTTTCTTT. It codes for CASKLESGPLTEAFF. This chain uses TRBV7-3 with TRBJ1-1; D may be TRBD1 (5 bases). From germline, CDR1 is SGHTA and CDR2 FQGTGA. This CDR3 spans 15 amino acids. Trimming cost V 7 bases and J 4 bases, with 19 bases left between them.

CDR3 in amino acids: CASSLVSLRDRDYEQYF. The CDR3, as DNA: TGTGCCAGCAGCTTAGTATCTCTCCGGGACAGGGACTACGAGCAGTACTTC. The chain employs TRBV11-2 and TRBJ2-7; 9 nucleotides match TRBD1. Germline V gene data show CDR1 as SGHAT and CDR2 as FQNNGV. V trimming: 1 base; J trimming: 3 bases; junction bases outside the gene matches: 10. The CDR3 loop spans 17 amino acids.

Here the CDR3 reads CASSSGLAGVDTQYF. The CDR3, as DNA: TGTGCCAGCAGCAGCGGACTAGCGGGAGTTGATACGCAGTATTTT. The V call is TRBV5-4, the J call TRBJ2-3; TRBD2 agrees at 13 bases. The CDR3 is 15 residues long. The trim removed 4 bases at V and 6 bases at J, leaving 5 bases unmatched. Germline-derived CDR1 and CDR2 are SGHNT and YYREEE (reference sequence). The whole variable domain, filled in from reference TRBV5-4 and TRBJ2-3, reads ETGVTQSPTHLIKTRGQQVTLRCSSQSGHNTVSWYQQALGQGPQFIFQYYREEENGRGNFPPRFSGLQFPNYSSELNVNALELDDSALYLCASSSGLAGVDTQYFGPGTRLTVL.

This chain links TRBV29-1 with TRBJ1-2, with 10 bases lining up with TRBD1. Germline CDR1 and CDR2: SQVTM and ANQGSEA. With V trimmed by 7 bases and J by 8 bases, 4 bases remained unmatched. The CDR3 covers 11 residues. CDR3 protein: CSGGTGEGYTF. DNA of the CDR3: TGCAGCGGCGGGACAGGGGAAGGCTACACCTTC.

V is TRBV20-1 and J is TRBJ2-7; D remains ambiguous. The CDR3 length is 11 residues. Germline V gene sequence: CDR1 DFQATT, CDR2 SNEGSKA (reference sequence). The ends were cut back, 6 bases at V and 7 bases at J, with 13 bases in the middle. The chain's CDR3 is CSAPVWREQYF. In DNA, the CDR3 is TGCAGTGCCCCCGTTTGGCGGGAGCAGTACTTC.

The V and J genes are TRBV5-1 and TRBJ1-1, with a tentative D call TRBD1 (5 bases). The CDR3 runs 16 residues. Trimming stripped 0 bases from V and 0 bases from J, with 12 bases between. The germline V gene has CDR1 SGHRS and CDR2 YFSETQ. The DNA for the CDR3 is TGCGCCAGCAGCTTGGGCCAGGGCGGAATGAACACTGAAGCTTTCTTT. Its protein is CASSLGQGGMNTEAFF.